One sample yielded the 22 T cell receptor beta chains listed below, sequenced in a study of blood T cells in healthy people across ages. Through a sample-barcoded 5' primer and a J-beta primer mix, a second PCR was run for roughly 7 to 12 cycles. TCRdb itself ran the 5' RACE reads through MiXCR, one entry per CDR3 protein. The sample records about 720,000 distinct CDR3 sequences, 22% being singletons. The specimen sequenced was blood. These receptor sequences come from a man aged 65 to 85 in good health.

The genes are TRBV5-5 and TRBJ1-5; 7 nucleotides match TRBD1. Losses at the gene ends were 1 base for V and 2 bases for J; bases not matched to a gene: 12. Germline V gives CDR1 SGHKS, CDR2 YYEKEE (reference sequence). The CDR3 sequence is 18 residues long. In DNA, the CDR3 is TGTGCCAGCAGCTTGTTCCCTCGGACAGGCGAAGGCAATCAGCCCCAGCATTTT. As protein: CASSLFPRTGEGNQPQHF. The complete variable domain, with remaining parts taken from reference TRBV5-5 and TRBJ1-5, reads DAGVTQSPTHLIKTRGQQVTLRCSPISGHKSVSWYQQVLGQGPQFIFQYYEKEERGRGNFPDRFSARQFPNYSSELNVNALLLGDSALYLCASSLFPRTGEGNQPQHFGDGTRLSIL.

This clonotype was counted between two and nine times. This sequence joins TRBV30 and TRBJ2-1; D might be TRBD2 (6 bases). The CDR3 is made up of 13 amino acids. Trimming left V 5 bases short and J 7 bases short, with 15 bases between. CDR1 is GTSNPN, CDR2 SVGIG, per germline (reference sequence). CDR3 in DNA: TGTGCCTGGGGGGGGAGTGGTGCAAATGAGCAGTTCTTC. Translated, it gives CAWGGSGANEQFF. Full variable domain (remainder filled in from reference TRBV30 and TRBJ2-1): SQTIHQWPATLVQPVGSPLSLECTVEGTSNPNLYWYRQAAGRGLQLLFYSVGIGQISSEVPQNLSASRPQDRQFILSSKKLLLSDSGFYLCAWGGSGANEQFFGPGTRLTVL.

The CDR3 here is CASSSLRLDAGEQYF. The CDR3, as DNA: TGTGCCAGCAGTTCCCTCCGACTAGACGCCGGGGAGCAGTACTTC. The chain couples TRBV28 to TRBJ2-7; possible D gene TRBD2, 6 bases. V lost 4 bases to trimming and J lost 7 bases, with 20 bases between them. The CDR3 contains 15 residues. Germline V gene lookup returns CDR1 MDHEN and CDR2 SYDVKM.

The V gene is TRBV9, the J gene TRBJ2-7, with 8 bases lining up with TRBD1. After removal of 2 bases from V and 2 bases from J, the junction contained 6 bases not matched to a gene. This CDR3 comprises 15 residues. The germline gives CDR1 SGDLS, CDR2 YYNGEE. DNA for the CDR3: TGTGCCAGCAGCGTCGCGACAGGGGTCCCCTACGAGCAGTACTTC. Amino acid sequence: CASSVATGVPYEQYF.

The chain uses TRBV19 and TRBJ2-7; D might be TRBD2 (6 bases). The germline V and J ends were trimmed by 3 bases and 4 bases, with 13 bases remaining between them. The CDR3 is made up of 14 amino acids. Germline assignment: CDR1 LNHDA and CDR2 SQIVND (reference sequence). The CDR3 region has the DNA TGTGCCAGTAGTATCAGGGCCGGGGGATACGAGCAGTACTTC. Translating gives CASSIRAGGYEQYF.

V gene TRBV12-3 or TRBV12-4 combines with J gene TRBJ1-4; possibly TRBD1 for D (5 bases). V shed 4 bases and J shed 5 bases, with 11 bases lying between them. CDR3 length: 14 amino acids. The CDR3 region is CASSYSGGNEKLFF. The CDR3 DNA reads TGTGCCAGCAGTTATAGCGGGGGAAATGAAAAACTGTTTTTT.

The chain employs TRBV5-1 and TRBJ2-5; a possible D gene is TRBD2 (6 bases). The CDR3 loop spans 16 amino acids. V lost 1 base, J lost 2 bases, and 15 bases lay in between. Germline V lookup: CDR1 SGHRS, CDR2 YFSETQ. The CDR3 here is CASSLTVGGRQETQYF. In DNA form, the CDR3 reads TGCGCCAGCAGCTTGACAGTGGGGGGTCGACAAGAGACCCAGTACTTC.

This chain joins TRBV20-1 and TRBJ2-2, with 7 nucleotides matching TRBD1. The CDR3 sequence is 15 residues long. V lost 6 bases, J lost 3 bases, and 10 bases stayed unmatched. Germline V gene lookup returns CDR1 DFQATT and CDR2 SNEGSKA (reference sequence). The CDR3 spells CSALRQGRDTGELFF. CDR3 in DNA: TGCAGTGCCCTTAGACAGGGACGGGACACCGGGGAGCTGTTTTTT.

This clonotype came up a few times. In DNA form, the CDR3 reads TGCAGTGCTAAGGACAGGAGCAATCAGCCCCAGCATTTT. As protein: CSAKDRSNQPQHF. This chain connects TRBV20-1 to TRBJ1-5; the match to TRBD1 covers 7 bases. V lost 4 bases, J lost 1 base, and 1 base stayed unmatched. Germline CDR1 reads DFQATT; CDR2 reads SNEGSKA (reference sequence). The CDR3 is 13 amino acids.

This clonotype was observed at least ten times. The J gene is TRBJ2-1, the V gene TRBV5-5; TRBD1 might be the D (5 bases). The CDR3 has 16 amino acids. The germline V gene encodes CDR1 SGHKS and CDR2 YYEKEE (reference sequence). Trimming took off 4 bases at V and 8 bases at J, with 22 bases between the two ends. The CDR3 coding sequence is TGTGCCAGCAGCCCGTATGGGCAGGGAATAAGGGATGAGCAGTTCTTC. Translation gives CASSPYGQGIRDEQFF.

The rearrangement joins TRBV20-1 to TRBJ1-1, with 7 bases lining up with TRBD1. This CDR3 contains 14 residues. V dropped 5 bases and J dropped 1; count of bases not matched to a gene: 7. Germline V gene lookup returns CDR1 DFQATT and CDR2 SNEGSKA (reference sequence). The CDR3 DNA reads as TGCAGTGCTTCCGTCAGGGGGGGGAACACTGAAGCTTTCTTT. Translated, it gives CSASVRGGNTEAFF.

The chain links TRBV7-2 to TRBJ1-6; 8 bases agree with TRBD1. Unmatched junction bases numbered 2, after V lost 0 bases and J lost 7 bases. This CDR3 is 15 amino acids long. The germline CDR1 and CDR2 sequences are SGHTA and FQGNSA. CDR3: CASSLARDRNSPLHF. CDR3 DNA sequence: TGTGCCAGCAGCTTAGCCCGGGACAGGAATTCACCCCTCCACTTT. The whole variable domain, filled in from reference TRBV7-2 and TRBJ1-6, reads GAGVSQSPSNKVTEKGKDVELRCDPISGHTALYWYRQSLGQGLEFLIYFQGNSAPDKSGLPSDRFSAERTGGSVSTLTIQRTQQEDSAVYLCASSLARDRNSPLHFGNGTRLTVT.

This clonotype appeared a few times. The genes are TRBV9 and TRBJ1-2, with no clear D. V lost 0 bases and J lost 4, with 7 bases in between. Germline CDR1 reads SGDLS; CDR2 reads YYNGEE. This CDR3 spans 13 amino acids. The CDR3 is CASSVEGPYGYTF. The CDR3 DNA sequence: TGTGCCAGCAGCGTAGAAGGACCCTATGGCTACACCTTC.

Only a few counts were recorded for this clonotype. The rearrangement links TRBV20-1 to TRBJ1-5; tentatively, D is TRBD1 (6 bases). Germline CDR1 and CDR2: DFQATT and SNEGSKA (reference sequence). The germline V and J ends were trimmed by 6 bases and 4 bases, with 16 bases remaining between them. The CDR3 has 14 amino acids. CDR3 in DNA: TGCAGTGCCGAGGGGGGGCGCGGGAATCAGCCCCAGCATTTT. It specifies CSAEGGRGNQPQHF.

J is TRBJ1-1 and V is TRBV7-2, with D possibly TRBD1 on 6 matching bases. The V end lost 8 bases, the J end lost 4 bases, and 20 bases lay between the germline ends. Germline values: CDR1 SGHTA, CDR2 FQGNSA. This CDR3 is 15 amino acids long. CDR3 residues: CASLAGGGVGTEAFF. CDR3 bases: TGTGCCAGCCTAGCCGGGGGCGGAGTGGGCACTGAAGCTTTCTTT.

This sequence joins TRBV6-6 and TRBJ1-4, with D unresolved. The CDR3 sequence is 15 residues long. Germline assignment: CDR1 MNHNY and CDR2 SVGAGI (reference sequence). V was clipped by 4 bases and J by 10 bases, with 19 bases between them. The CDR3 is CASSFEEVSVGKLFF. In nucleotides, the CDR3 is TGTGCCAGCAGTTTTGAGGAGGTTTCTGTAGGAAAACTGTTTTTT.

This sequence joins TRBV7-3 and TRBJ2-1; 14 nucleotides line up with TRBD2. The CDR3 length is 19 residues. Looked up from germline, CDR1 is SGHTA and CDR2 is FQGTGA. The V and J ends lost 4 bases and 4 bases, in that order; junction bases with no gene match: 12. CDR3 region: CASSSWTSGRLGGYNEQFF. The CDR3 DNA reads as TGTGCCAGCAGCTCCTGGACTAGCGGGAGGCTGGGGGGTTACAATGAGCAGTTCTTC.

This clonotype came up a few times. The chain joins TRBV10-3 to TRBJ2-1; D is tentatively TRBD1 or TRBD2 (6 bases each). The CDR3 length is 13 residues. Germline V gene sequence: CDR1 ENHRY, CDR2 SYGVKD. The CDR3 DNA reads as TGTGGCCTGCCTGGGGGGCCCTACAATGAGCAGTTCTTC. It specifies CGLPGGPYNEQFF.

This clonotype was seen only a few times. This rearrangement joins TRBV6-2 or TRBV6-3 to TRBJ2-1, with D perhaps TRBD1 or TRBD2 (5 bases each). Germline CDR1 and CDR2: MNHEY and SVGEGT. This CDR3 comprises 14 residues. The V and J ends lost 6 bases and 8 bases respectively, with 17 bases between them. The CDR3 DNA is TGTGCCAGCAGAAAGGGACCCGCCCGAGATGAGCAGTTCTTC. It specifies CASRKGPARDEQFF.

This clonotype was observed a handful of times. V is TRBV6-1 and J is TRBJ1-5; 8 positions agree with TRBD1. After removal of 4 bases from V and 5 bases from J, the junction contained 4 bases not matched to a gene. The CDR3 runs 14 residues. Germline V lookup: CDR1 MNHNS, CDR2 SASEGT. This CDR3 is CASSADRGHQPQHF. In DNA, the CDR3 is TGTGCCAGCAGTGCAGACAGGGGCCATCAGCCCCAGCATTTT.

This clonotype has just one count. V and J are TRBV6-2 or TRBV6-3 and TRBJ2-1; TRBD2 matches at 12 bases. The CDR3 spans 15 residues. The germline V gene has CDR1 MNHEY and CDR2 SVGEGT. V dropped 6 bases and J dropped 2; count of bases not matched to a gene: 2. Written as DNA, the CDR3 is TGTGCCAGCAGACGGACTAGCGGGGCCTACAATGAGCAGTTCTTC. It is translated as CASRRTSGAYNEQFF.

This chain joins TRBV5-1 and TRBJ1-1; D is possibly TRBD1 (5 bases). Trimming pared 4 bases from V and 6 bases from J, leaving 13 bases between. The CDR3 is made up of 13 amino acids. Germline CDR1 is SGHRS and CDR2 is YFSETQ. CDR3 nucleotide sequence: TGCGCCAGCAGCGGCCCGGGGGTAGCTGAAGCTTTCTTT. Protein product: CASSGPGVAEAFF.